This T cell receptor (beta chain) was identified during a study of CD8+ T cells in alopecia areata. For the study at large: The protocol delivered tofacitinib for 6 to 18 months, then withdrew it for 6 months. Among treated patients, severity was scored by affected scalp area percentage. Regarding the study as a whole: Scalp clonality dropped significantly under tofacitinib, as did expanded CD8+ top-100 clones.

cDNA prepared by RNA extraction and subsequent reverse transcription served as the template for sequencing. Libraries were prepared by immunoSEQ multiplex PCR; TCRdb keeps only in-frame clonotypes and omits some of them. The sample lists 250,000 to 300,000 clones, nearly 60% seen once, with 1.8% in the top ten. CDR3 length: 16 residues. The germline V gene encodes CDR1 SNHLY and CDR2 FYNNEI. Trimming cost V 5 bases and J 4 bases; bases outside gene matches: 11. This sample's treatment: oral pan-JAK inhibitor, 5-10 mg twice daily. Researchers took lesional scalp punch biopsies and peripheral blood from people who were alopecia areata patients. This clone appeared a single time. What it binds is unknown.

J is TRBJ1-2 and V is TRBV2, with TRBD1 matching 9 bases. This TCR was recovered from a human donor with alopecia areata. The sequenced sample was CD4+ T cells sorted from blood, obtained at week 24, from a patient treated with tofacitinib. The CDR3 region is CASSLDRGAGTYGYTF. In nucleotides, the CDR3 is TGTGCCAGCAGTCTGGACAGGGGTGCGGGGACCTATGGCTACACCTTC.